What follows is one T cell receptor beta chain and its context. Its target is not known. These data originate in a study of cytomegalovirus exposure and HLA in healthy donors. Findings and caveats of the study: In vitro experiments confirmed that a few CMV-associated chains were specific for CMV antigens.

The CDR3 loop spans 14 amino acids. From germline, CDR1 is MNHEY and CDR2 SVGAGI. V was clipped by 0 bases and J by 6 bases, with 11 bases between them. Libraries were prepared by immunoSEQ multiplex PCR; TCRdb keeps only in-frame clonotypes and omits some of them. Seen here are some 98,000 clones, roughly 89% observed once, and the top ten hold roughly 4.3%. What was sequenced was PBMCs. The chain employs TRBV6-5 and TRBJ1-1; the D gene is possibly TRBD1 (5 bases). This clonotype was obtained from a woman aged 25-40 years in good health and CMV-seronegative. CDR3 sequence (DNA): TGTGCCAGCAGTTACTCTGGGCAGGGCGCTGAAGCTTTCTTT. It specifies CASSYSGQGAEAFF.